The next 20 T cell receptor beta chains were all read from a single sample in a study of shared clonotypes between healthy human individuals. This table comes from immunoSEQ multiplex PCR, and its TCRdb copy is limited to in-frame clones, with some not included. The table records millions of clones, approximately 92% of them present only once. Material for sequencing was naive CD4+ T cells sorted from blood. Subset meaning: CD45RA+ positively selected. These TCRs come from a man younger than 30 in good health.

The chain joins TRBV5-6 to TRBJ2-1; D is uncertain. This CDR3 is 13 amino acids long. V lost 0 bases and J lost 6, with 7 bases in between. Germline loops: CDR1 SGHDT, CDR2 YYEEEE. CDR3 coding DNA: TGTGCCAGCAGCTTGGCTCCACGCAATGAGCAGTTCTTC. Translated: CASSLAPRNEQFF. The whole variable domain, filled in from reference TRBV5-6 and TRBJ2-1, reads DAGVTQSPTHLIKTRGQQVTLRCSPKSGHDTVSWYQQALGQGPQFIFQYYEEEERQRGNFPDRFSGHQFPNYSSELNVNALLLGDSALYLCASSLAPRNEQFFGPGTRLTVL.

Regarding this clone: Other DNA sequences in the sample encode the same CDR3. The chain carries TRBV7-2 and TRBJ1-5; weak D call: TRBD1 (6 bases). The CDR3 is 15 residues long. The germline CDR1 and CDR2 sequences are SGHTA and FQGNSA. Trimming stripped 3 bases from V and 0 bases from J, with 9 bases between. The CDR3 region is CASSLAGHSNQPQHF. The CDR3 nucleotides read TGTGCCAGCAGCTTGGCGGGACATAGCAATCAGCCCCAGCATTTT.

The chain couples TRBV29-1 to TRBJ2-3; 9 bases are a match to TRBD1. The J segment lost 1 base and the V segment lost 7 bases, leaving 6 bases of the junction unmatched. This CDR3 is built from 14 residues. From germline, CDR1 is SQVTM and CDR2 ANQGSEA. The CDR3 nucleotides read TGCAGCGGTAACCGGGACAGGGGCACAGATACGCAGTATTTT. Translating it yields CSGNRDRGTDTQYF.

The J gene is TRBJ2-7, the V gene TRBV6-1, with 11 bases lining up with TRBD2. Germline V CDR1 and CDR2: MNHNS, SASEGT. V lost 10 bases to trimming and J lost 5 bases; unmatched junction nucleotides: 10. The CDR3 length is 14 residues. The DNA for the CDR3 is TGTGCCATATTTACTAGCGGGGGCGGAAACGAGCAGTACTTC. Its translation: CAIFTSGGGNEQYF.

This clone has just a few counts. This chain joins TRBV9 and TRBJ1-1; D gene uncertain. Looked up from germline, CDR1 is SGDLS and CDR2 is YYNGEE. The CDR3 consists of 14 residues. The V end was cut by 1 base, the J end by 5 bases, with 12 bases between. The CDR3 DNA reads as TGTGCCAGCAGCGTAAGCCTGGAACGGACTGAAGCTTTCTTT. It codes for CASSVSLERTEAFF.

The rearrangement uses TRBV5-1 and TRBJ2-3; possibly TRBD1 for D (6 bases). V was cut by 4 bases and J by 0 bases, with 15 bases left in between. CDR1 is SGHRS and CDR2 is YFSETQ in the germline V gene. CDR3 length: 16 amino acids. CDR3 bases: TGCGCCAGCAGCACCTCCGGGACAACTAGCACAGATACGCAGTATTTT. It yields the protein CASSTSGTTSTDTQYF.

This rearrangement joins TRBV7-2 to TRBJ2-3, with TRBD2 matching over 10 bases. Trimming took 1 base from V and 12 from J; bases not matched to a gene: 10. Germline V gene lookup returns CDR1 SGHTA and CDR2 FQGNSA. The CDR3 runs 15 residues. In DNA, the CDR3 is TGTGCCAGCAGCTTAGAAGGGACTAGCGAAATCCCTCAGTATTTT. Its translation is CASSLEGTSEIPQYF.

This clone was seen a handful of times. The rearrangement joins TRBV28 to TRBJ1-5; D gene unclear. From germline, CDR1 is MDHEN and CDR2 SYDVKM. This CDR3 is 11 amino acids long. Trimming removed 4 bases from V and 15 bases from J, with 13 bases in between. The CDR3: CASSSVGSWHF. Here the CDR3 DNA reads TGTGCCAGCAGTTCCGTAGGTTCATGGCATTTT.

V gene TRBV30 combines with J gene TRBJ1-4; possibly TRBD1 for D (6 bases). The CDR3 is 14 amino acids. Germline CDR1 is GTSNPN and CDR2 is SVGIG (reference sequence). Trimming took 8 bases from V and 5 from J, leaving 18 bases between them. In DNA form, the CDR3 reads TGTGCCGTATATTCTGCGGGGGGCAATGAAAAACTGTTTTTT. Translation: CAVYSAGGNEKLFF.

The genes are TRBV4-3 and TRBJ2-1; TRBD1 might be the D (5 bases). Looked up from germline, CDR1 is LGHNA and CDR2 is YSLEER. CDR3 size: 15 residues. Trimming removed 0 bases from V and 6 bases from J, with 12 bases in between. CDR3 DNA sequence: TGCGCCAGCAGCCAAGAGCATTTAGGGGCCAATGAGCAGTTCTTC. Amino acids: CASSQEHLGANEQFF.

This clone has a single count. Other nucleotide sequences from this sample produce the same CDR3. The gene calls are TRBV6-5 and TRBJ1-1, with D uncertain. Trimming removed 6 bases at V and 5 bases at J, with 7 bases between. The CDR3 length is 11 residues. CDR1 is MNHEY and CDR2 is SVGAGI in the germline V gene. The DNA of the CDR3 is TGTGCCAGCAGCTACGGGACTGAAGCTTTCTTT. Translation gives CASSYGTEAFF.

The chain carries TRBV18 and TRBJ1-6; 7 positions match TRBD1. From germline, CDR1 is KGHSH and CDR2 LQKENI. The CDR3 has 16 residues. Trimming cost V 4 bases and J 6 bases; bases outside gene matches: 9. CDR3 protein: CASSLNRGGINSPLHF. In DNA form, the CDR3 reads TGTGCCAGCTCACTCAACAGGGGCGGCATTAATTCACCCCTCCACTTT.

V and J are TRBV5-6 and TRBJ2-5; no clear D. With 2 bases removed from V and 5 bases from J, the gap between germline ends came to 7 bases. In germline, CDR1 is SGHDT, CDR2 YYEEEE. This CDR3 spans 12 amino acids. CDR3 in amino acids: CASSFGSETQYF. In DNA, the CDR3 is TGTGCCAGCAGCTTCGGGTCGGAGACCCAGTACTTC.

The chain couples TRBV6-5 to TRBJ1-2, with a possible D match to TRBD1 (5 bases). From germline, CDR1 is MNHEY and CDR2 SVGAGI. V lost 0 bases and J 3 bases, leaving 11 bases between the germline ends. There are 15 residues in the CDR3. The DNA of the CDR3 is TGTGCCAGCAGTTACTCGACAGCAGGGCACTATGGCTACACCTTC. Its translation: CASSYSTAGHYGYTF.

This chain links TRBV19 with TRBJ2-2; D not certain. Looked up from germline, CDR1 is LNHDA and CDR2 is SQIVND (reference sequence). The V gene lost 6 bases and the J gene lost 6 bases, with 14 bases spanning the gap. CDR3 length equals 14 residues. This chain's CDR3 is CASSLGLRPGELFF. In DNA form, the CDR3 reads TGTGCCAGTAGCCTGGGTTTGAGACCCGGGGAGCTGTTTTTT.

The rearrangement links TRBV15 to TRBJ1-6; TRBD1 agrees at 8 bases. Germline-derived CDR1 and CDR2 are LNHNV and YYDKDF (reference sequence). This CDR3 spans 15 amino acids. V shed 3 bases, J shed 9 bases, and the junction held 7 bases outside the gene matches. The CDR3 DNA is TGTGCCACCAGCAGGAAAGGACAGGGCGGTTCACCCCTCCACTTT. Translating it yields CATSRKGQGGSPLHF. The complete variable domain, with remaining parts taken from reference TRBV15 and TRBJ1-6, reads DAMVIQNPRYQVTQFGKPVTLSCSQTLNHNVMYWYQQKSSQAPKLLFHYYDKDFNNEADTPDNFQSRRPNTSFCFLDIRSPGLGDTAMYLCATSRKGQGGSPLHFGNGTRLTVT.

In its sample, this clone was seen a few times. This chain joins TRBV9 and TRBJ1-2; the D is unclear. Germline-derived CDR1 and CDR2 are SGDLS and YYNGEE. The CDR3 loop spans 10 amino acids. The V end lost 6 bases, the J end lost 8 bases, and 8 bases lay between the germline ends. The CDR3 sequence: CASTGKGYTF. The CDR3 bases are TGTGCCAGCACTGGAAAGGGCTACACCTTC.

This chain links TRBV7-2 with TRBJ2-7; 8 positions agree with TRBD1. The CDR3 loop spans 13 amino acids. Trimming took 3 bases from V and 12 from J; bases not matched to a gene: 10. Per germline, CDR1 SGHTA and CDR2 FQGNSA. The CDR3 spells CASSLDWTGPTYF. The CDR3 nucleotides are TGTGCCAGCAGCTTGGATTGGACAGGGCCCACGTACTTC. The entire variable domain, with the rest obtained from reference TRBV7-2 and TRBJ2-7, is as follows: GAGVSQSPSNKVTEKGKDVELRCDPISGHTALYWYRQSLGQGLEFLIYFQGNSAPDKSGLPSDRFSAERTGGSVSTLTIQRTQQEDSAVYLCASSLDWTGPTYFGPGTRLTVT.

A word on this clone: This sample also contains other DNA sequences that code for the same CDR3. The CDR3 DNA is TGTGCCAGTAGACTAGCGGGGGGCAGCTCCTACGAGCAGTACTTC. Translated, it gives CASRLAGGSSYEQYF. The rearrangement joins TRBV28 to TRBJ2-7, with 13 positions matching TRBD2. Germline trimming cut 9 bases from V and 0 bases from J; bases unmatched to any gene: 5. This CDR3 region has 15 residues. The germline CDR1 and CDR2 sequences are MDHEN and SYDVKM.

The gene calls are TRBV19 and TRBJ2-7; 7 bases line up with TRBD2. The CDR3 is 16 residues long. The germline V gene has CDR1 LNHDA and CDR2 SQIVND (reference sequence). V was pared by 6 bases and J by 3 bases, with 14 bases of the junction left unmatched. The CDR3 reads CASSLSSGLGNYEQYF. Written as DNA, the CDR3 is TGTGCCAGTAGCCTCAGCTCAGGACTAGGTAACTACGAGCAGTACTTC.